These T cell receptor beta chains were read from a single sample in a study of blood T cell repertoires in COVID-19. Sequencing was performed with immunoSEQ multiplex PCR; in TCRdb, only in-frame clones are kept and a portion is missing. The table shows roughly 68,000 clones, with 80% to 90% occurring only once. Sequences were obtained from peripheral blood. Receptor source: a woman aged 45-60 years with active COVID-19. Both conserved end residues are trimmed from each CDR3. Expanded clones are given a class, and other clones once, few, many or no size at all.

J | size | V | length | CDR3
TRBJ1-1 | . | TRBV6-2/TRBV6-3 | 12 | ASSSPPTYTEAF
TRBJ2-5 | . | TRBV19 | 15 | ASSSLAGGPFQETQY
TRBJ2-1 | once | TRBV2 | 11 | ASNERVPTEQF
TRBJ2-2 | . | TRBV19 | 17 | ASRHLPGLAGVLAGELF
TRBJ2-7 | few | TRBV7-8 | 13 | ASSPRAGATYEQY
TRBJ1-5 | . | TRBV7-9 | 12 | ASTPGGSNQPQH
TRBJ2-3 | . | TRBV18 | 12 | ASSPQASADTQY
TRBJ2-6 | . | TRBV27 | 13 | ASTPRGTGANVLT
TRBJ2-4 | . | TRBV18 | 10 | ASSPMFGIQY
TRBJ2-7 | . | TRBV4-1 | 14 | ASSQELLAGTYEQY
TRBJ2-1 | . | TRBV9 | 13 | ASSPRTSGYNEQF
TRBJ1-1 | . | TRBV10-3 | 13 | AIRDPGQGSPEAF
TRBJ1-1 | once | TRBV5-1 | 12 | ASSSGQMNTEAF